Listed here are 24 T cell receptor beta chains from one sample, sequenced in a study of Graves' ophthalmopathy and Graves' hyperthyroidism (dated by TCRdb to between 2018 and 2020). The data were produced on an Illumina HiSeq 2000. For repertoire sequencing, the TCR beta CDR3 regions were amplified from RNA transcripts. HTBI primers and the Qiagen OneStep RT-PCR kit were used in a first-round RT-PCR, which was followed by a second-round multiplex PCR, size selection and purification. TCRdb reprocessing: public reads trimmed at Q25 with fastp, clones called with MiXCR, in-frame beta chains kept. Identical CDR3 protein sequences are pooled into one entry, listed with their most common genes and DNA. For this sample there are 350,000 to 450,000 distinct CDR3 sequences; about 18% appear just once. More than 1.5% of the sample lies in the top ten. Sequences were obtained from peripheral blood. These receptors were obtained from a woman younger than 35 with Graves' ophthalmopathy. Donor details come from another sample of the same person, matched by shared clones.

This chain connects TRBV4-1 to TRBJ2-7, with 8 positions matching TRBD2. CDR1 and CDR2 (germline): MGHRA, YSYEKL. CDR3 length: 16 amino acids. With 1 base clipped from V and 5 bases from J, the junction kept 10 bases outside the gene matches. The CDR3 DNA is TGCGCCAGCAGCCAAGGTGGCAGCGGGAGATGGGACGAGCAGTACTTC. Translation gives CASSQGGSGRWDEQYF.

This clonotype was detected many times. Its ends do not fully match the called genes, so a read error is possible. The chain carries TRBV18 and TRBJ1-1; D perhaps matches TRBD1 (5 bases). The CDR3 covers 16 residues. Per germline, CDR1 KGHSH and CDR2 LQKENI. The CDR3 loop is CASSPIPRGKNAEAFF. The CDR3 DNA sequence: TGTGCCAGCTCACCAATTCCAAGGGGAAAGAACGCTGAAGCTTTCTTT.

This clonotype has ten or more counts. This rearrangement joins TRBV19 to TRBJ2-6; D gene unclear. V was pared by 6 bases and J by 5 bases, with 8 bases between. The CDR3 spans 13 residues. Germline assignment: CDR1 LNHDA and CDR2 SQIVND (reference sequence). The CDR3 bases are TGTGCCAGTAGGCGCTCCCGGGCCAACGTCCTGACTTTC. Translating it yields CASRRSRANVLTF.

This clonotype was counted ten times or more. The chain couples TRBV6-1 to TRBJ1-1; D not certain. V dropped 7 bases and J dropped 4 bases, with 10 bases sitting between them. The CDR3 extends over 12 amino acids. Germline values: CDR1 MNHNS, CDR2 SASEGT. The CDR3 spells CASTGPSTEAFF. CDR3 DNA: TGTGCCAGCACCGGACCGAGCACTGAAGCTTTCTTT.

This clonotype was detected ten times or more. The gene calls are TRBV30 and TRBJ1-2, with 10 bases identical to TRBD1. CDR1 is GTSNPN, CDR2 SVGIG, per germline (reference sequence). The CDR3 extends over 13 amino acids. Trimming cost V 3 bases and J 7 bases; bases outside gene matches: 5. CDR3 DNA: TGTGCCTGGAGCGGGGACAGGGGATCTGGCTACACCTTC. Its translation is CAWSGDRGSGYTF.

This clonotype was recorded many times. V usage is TRBV25-1 and J usage is TRBJ1-2; D uncertain. The germline V and J ends were trimmed by 3 bases and 2 bases, with 13 bases remaining between them. The CDR3 length is 15 residues. Germline assignment: CDR1 MGHDK and CDR2 SYGVNS. The DNA for the CDR3 is TGTGCCAGCAGTGATCCAGGCCTGGGAAACTATGGCTACACCTTC. Encoded protein: CASSDPGLGNYGYTF.

This clonotype was recorded many times. The chain carries TRBV29-1 and TRBJ1-1; D is ambiguous. Trimming removed 6 bases at V and 1 base at J, with 15 bases between. The CDR3 extends over 14 amino acids. Germline CDR1 and CDR2: SQVTM and ANQGSEA. The CDR3 protein is CSVQFYGTNTEAFF. The CDR3 DNA follows: TGCAGCGTCCAGTTCTATGGTACGAACACTGAAGCTTTCTTT. Full variable domain (remainder filled in from reference TRBV29-1 and TRBJ1-1): SAVISQKPSRDICQRGTSLTIQCQVDSQVTMMFWYRQQPGQSLTLIATANQGSEATYESGFVIDKFPISRPNLTFSTLTVSNMSPEDSSIYLCSVQFYGTNTEAFFGQGTRLTVV.

This clonotype was observed at least ten times. The chain is built from TRBV11-2 and TRBJ2-2, with D unresolved. The germline V and J ends were trimmed by 5 bases and 6 bases, with 19 bases remaining between them. The CDR3 contains 16 residues. Per the germline V gene, CDR1 is SGHAT and CDR2 is FQNNGV. The CDR3 sequence: CASSPTRSGSAGELFF. The CDR3 DNA reads as TGTGCCAGCAGCCCGACTCGATCCGGTTCCGCCGGGGAGCTGTTTTTT.

This clonotype was counted at least ten times. The CDR3 DNA reads TGTGCCAGTAGTAGAGGTAATAGGGGAGCTTTCTTT. Its protein product is CASSRGNRGAFF. This sequence joins TRBV19 and TRBJ1-1; D may be TRBD1 (5 bases). With 4 bases removed from V and 10 bases from J, the gap between germline ends came to 13 bases. The CDR3 contains 12 residues. CDR1 is LNHDA, CDR2 SQIVND, per germline (reference sequence).

This clonotype was detected ten times or more. V usage is TRBV7-2 and J usage is TRBJ2-7, with TRBD2 as a possible D gene (5 bases). The V gene's germline CDR1 is SGHTA and CDR2 FQGNSA. The CDR3 spans 16 residues. V lost 0 bases and J 5 bases, leaving 17 bases between the germline ends. The CDR3 here is CASSLAHTRTVNEQYF. The CDR3 nucleotides are TGTGCCAGCAGCTTAGCGCATACTAGAACAGTCAACGAGCAGTACTTC.

This clonotype was detected once. A much bigger clone sits one base away, suggesting this may be a read error. The CDR3 does not end in the conserved phenylalanine or tryptophan, so this is likely a read error. This rearrangement joins TRBV9 to TRBJ2-2; D is possibly TRBD2 (6 bases). Germline assignment: CDR1 SGDLS and CDR2 YYNGEE. The CDR3 totals 15 residues. V lost 4 bases and J lost 5, with 15 bases in between. CDR3 DNA sequence: TGTGCCAGCAGCCAAGCGGAGGGTTCGACCGGGGAGCTGTTTCTT. Translated, it gives CASSQAEGSTGELFL.

This clonotype has a count of ten or more. The rearrangement links TRBV20-1 to TRBJ2-7; 8 nucleotides align to TRBD1. The CDR3 contains 12 residues. V gave up 6 bases and J gave up 2 bases; unmatched junction bases: 3. The germline V gene has CDR1 DFQATT and CDR2 SNEGSKA (reference sequence). CDR3 in amino acids: CSAKDRAYEQYF. As DNA, the CDR3 is TGCAGTGCCAAGGACAGGGCCTACGAGCAGTACTTC.

In its sample, this clonotype was seen many times. The chain recombines TRBV4-3 with TRBJ1-1; D is uncertain. Germline V lookup: CDR1 LGHNA, CDR2 YSLEER. Trimming removed 0 bases at V and 5 bases at J, with 10 bases between. This CDR3 has 14 amino acids. The CDR3 loop is CASSQEPTATEAFF. In DNA, the CDR3 is TGCGCCAGCAGCCAAGAACCCACGGCGACTGAAGCTTTCTTT.

The chain has TRBV30 and TRBJ1-5; D is uncertain. V was cut by 0 bases and J by 2 bases, with 8 bases left in between. This CDR3 has 14 amino acids. Germline-derived CDR1 and CDR2 are GTSNPN and SVGIG (reference sequence). The CDR3 DNA is TGTGCCTGGAGTGTGGCCACCGGCAATCAGCCCCAGCATTTT. Translating it yields CAWSVATGNQPQHF. Variable domain in full (rest from reference TRBV30 and TRBJ1-5): SQTIHQWPATLVQPVGSPLSLECTVEGTSNPNLYWYRQAAGRGLQLLFYSVGIGQISSEVPQNLSASRPQDRQFILSSKKLLLSDSGFYLCAWSVATGNQPQHFGDGTRLSIL.

The genes are TRBV6-1 and TRBJ2-7, with D perhaps matching TRBD2 (6 bases). The CDR3 totals 13 residues. V lost 3 bases to trimming and J lost 3 bases, with 9 bases between them. Germline values: CDR1 MNHNS, CDR2 SASEGT. CDR3 in amino acids: CASSDLAVYEQYF. CDR3 coding DNA: TGTGCCAGCAGTGACTTAGCGGTCTACGAGCAGTACTTC.

This clonotype was counted a few times. This rearrangement joins TRBV7-8 to TRBJ2-7; D gene ambiguous. The CDR3 loop spans 16 amino acids. V dropped 2 bases and J dropped 0 bases, with 14 bases sitting between them. Germline V gives CDR1 SGHVS, CDR2 FQNEAQ. The CDR3 region is CASSLNPGPSSYEQYF. The DNA of the CDR3 is TGTGCCAGCAGCTTAAATCCCGGGCCGAGCTCCTACGAGCAGTACTTC.

This clonotype was seen repeatedly, ten times or more. The V gene is TRBV19, the J gene TRBJ2-7; D possibly corresponds to TRBD2 (5 bases). Germline lookup yields CDR1 LNHDA and CDR2 SQIVND (reference sequence). The CDR3 extends over 15 amino acids. V was trimmed by 7 bases and J by 0 bases, leaving 16 bases between them. CDR3 nucleotides: TGTGCCAGTACCGGATTTTCGGGGAGCTCCTACGAGCAGTACTTC. It is translated as CASTGFSGSSYEQYF. Based on the CDR3 plus reference TRBV19 and TRBJ2-7, the full variable domain is DGGITQSPKYLFRKEGQNVTLSCEQNLNHDAMYWYRQDPGQGLRLIYYSQIVNDFQKGDIAEGYSVSREKKESFPLTVTSAQKNPTAFYLCASTGFSGSSYEQYFGPGTRLTVT.

The table lists this clonotype with a count of one. The chain is built from TRBV28 and TRBJ2-7, with D perhaps TRBD1 (5 bases). The V and J ends lost 5 bases and 3 bases respectively, with 14 bases between them. The CDR3 covers 14 residues. The germline CDR1 and CDR2 sequences are MDHEN and SYDVKM. CDR3 in amino acids: CASSPPGRVYEQYF. CDR3 DNA sequence: TGTGCCAGCAGTCCCCCGGGCAGGGTCTACGAGCAGTACTTC.

This clonotype has a count of ten or more. The chain is built from TRBV7-2 and TRBJ2-6; D call uncertain. This CDR3 spans 15 amino acids. The germline V gene encodes CDR1 SGHTA and CDR2 FQGNSA. Trimming removed 6 bases from V and 0 bases from J, with 9 bases in between. The chain's CDR3 is CASSPVVSGANVLTF. The DNA of the CDR3 is TGTGCCAGCAGTCCAGTGGTCTCTGGGGCCAACGTCCTGACTTTC.

Here the CDR3 reads CASSLPGAHEETQYF. CDR3 nucleotide sequence: TGTGCCAGCAGTCTCCCAGGGGCGCACGAAGAGACCCAGTACTTC. The chain carries TRBV28 and TRBJ2-5, with D possibly being TRBD1 (6 bases). The V end lost 5 bases, the J end lost 3 bases, and 16 bases lay between the germline ends. Per the germline V gene, CDR1 is MDHEN and CDR2 is SYDVKM. CDR3 size: 15 residues.

This clonotype was seen many times. The gene calls are TRBV12-3 or TRBV12-4 and TRBJ1-1; D not resolved. The CDR3 loop spans 14 amino acids. V lost 3 bases to trimming and J lost 2 bases, with 10 bases between them. CDR3 in amino acids: CASSFIGINTEAFF. The CDR3 bases are TGTGCCAGCAGTTTTATCGGGATAAACACTGAAGCTTTCTTT.

This clonotype was seen a single time. The chain combines TRBV12-3 or TRBV12-4 with TRBJ2-7, with TRBD1 matching 7 bases. The V segment lost 5 bases and the J segment 4 bases; nucleotides outside the gene matches: 11. This CDR3 has 15 residues. CDR3 sequence reads: CASSLRTGPPYEQYF. CDR3 nucleotide sequence: TGTGCCAGCAGTCTGAGGACAGGCCCACCTTACGAGCAGTACTTC.

This chain links TRBV20-1 with TRBJ1-5; D is ambiguous. V dropped 3 bases and J dropped 2 bases, with 8 bases sitting between them. Germline CDR1 DFQATT, CDR2 SNEGSKA (reference sequence). The CDR3 spans 13 residues. CDR3 nucleotides: TGCAGTGCTAGTTGGCAGGGCAATCAGCCCCAGCATTTT. Protein sequence: CSASWQGNQPQHF.

This clonotype was seen repeatedly, ten times or more. The chain carries TRBV30 and TRBJ2-7; 7 positions agree with TRBD1. The CDR3 contains 16 residues. With 2 bases clipped from V and 2 bases from J, the junction kept 12 bases outside the gene matches. The germline V gene encodes CDR1 GTSNPN and CDR2 SVGIG (reference sequence). The CDR3 loop reads CAWSSLLGTVTYEQYF. The CDR3 nucleotides read TGTGCCTGGAGTTCTCTACTTGGGACAGTCACCTACGAGCAGTACTTC. The full variable domain, in which reference TRBV30 and TRBJ2-7 provide the parts outside the CDR3, is SQTIHQWPATLVQPVGSPLSLECTVEGTSNPNLYWYRQAAGRGLQLLFYSVGIGQISSEVPQNLSASRPQDRQFILSSKKLLLSDSGFYLCAWSSLLGTVTYEQYFGPGTRLTVT.